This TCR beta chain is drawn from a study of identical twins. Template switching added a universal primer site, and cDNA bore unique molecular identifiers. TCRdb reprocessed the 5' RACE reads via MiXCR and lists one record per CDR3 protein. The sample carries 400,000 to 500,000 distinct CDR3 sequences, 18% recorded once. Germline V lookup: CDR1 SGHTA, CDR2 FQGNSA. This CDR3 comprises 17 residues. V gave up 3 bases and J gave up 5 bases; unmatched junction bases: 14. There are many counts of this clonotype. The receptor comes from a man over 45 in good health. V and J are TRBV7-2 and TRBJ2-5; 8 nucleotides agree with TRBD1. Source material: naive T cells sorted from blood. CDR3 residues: CASSLASRPGGAETQYF. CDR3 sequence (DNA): TGTGCCAGCAGCTTGGCGTCTCGGCCAGGGGGCGCGGAGACCCAGTACTTC.